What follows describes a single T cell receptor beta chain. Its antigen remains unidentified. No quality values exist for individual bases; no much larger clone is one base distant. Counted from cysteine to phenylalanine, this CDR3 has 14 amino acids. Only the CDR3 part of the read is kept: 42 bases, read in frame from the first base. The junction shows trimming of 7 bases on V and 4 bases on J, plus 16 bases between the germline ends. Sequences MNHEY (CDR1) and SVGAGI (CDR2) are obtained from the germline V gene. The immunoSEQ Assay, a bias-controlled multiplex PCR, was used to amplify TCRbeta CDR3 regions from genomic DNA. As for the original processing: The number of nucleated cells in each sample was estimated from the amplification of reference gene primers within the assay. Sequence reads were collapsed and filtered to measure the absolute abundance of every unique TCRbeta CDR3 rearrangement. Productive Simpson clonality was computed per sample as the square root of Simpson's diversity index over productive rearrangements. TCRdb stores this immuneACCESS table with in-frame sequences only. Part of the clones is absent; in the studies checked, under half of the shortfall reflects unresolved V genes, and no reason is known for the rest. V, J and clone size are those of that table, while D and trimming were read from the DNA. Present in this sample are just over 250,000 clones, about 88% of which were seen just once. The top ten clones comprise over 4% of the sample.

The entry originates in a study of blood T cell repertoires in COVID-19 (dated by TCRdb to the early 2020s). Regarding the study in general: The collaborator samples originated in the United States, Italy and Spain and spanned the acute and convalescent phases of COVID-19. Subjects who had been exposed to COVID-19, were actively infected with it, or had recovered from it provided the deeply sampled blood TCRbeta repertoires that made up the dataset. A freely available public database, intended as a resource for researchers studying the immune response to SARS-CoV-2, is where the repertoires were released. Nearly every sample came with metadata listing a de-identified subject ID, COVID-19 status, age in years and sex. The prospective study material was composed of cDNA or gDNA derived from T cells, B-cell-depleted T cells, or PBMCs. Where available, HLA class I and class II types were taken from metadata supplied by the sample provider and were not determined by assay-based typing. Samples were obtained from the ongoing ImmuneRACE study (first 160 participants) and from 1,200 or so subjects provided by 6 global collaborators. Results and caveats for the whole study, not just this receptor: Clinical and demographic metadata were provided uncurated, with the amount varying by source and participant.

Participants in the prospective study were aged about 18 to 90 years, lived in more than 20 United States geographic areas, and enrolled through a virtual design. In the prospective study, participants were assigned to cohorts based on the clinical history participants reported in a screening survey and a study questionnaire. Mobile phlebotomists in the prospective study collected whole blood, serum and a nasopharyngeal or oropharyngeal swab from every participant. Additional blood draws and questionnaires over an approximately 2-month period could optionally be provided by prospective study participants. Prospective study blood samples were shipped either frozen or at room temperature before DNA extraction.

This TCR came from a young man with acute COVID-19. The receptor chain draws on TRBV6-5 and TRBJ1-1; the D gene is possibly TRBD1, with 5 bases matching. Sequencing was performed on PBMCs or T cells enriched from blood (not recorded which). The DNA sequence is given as TGTGCCAGCACCCCAATTTGGGGGGGCACTGAAGCTTTCTTT. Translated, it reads CASTPIWGGTEAFF.